The clone carrying this T cell receptor beta chain was counted ten times or more. Genomic DNA, the template, was used for profiling of the TCR beta VDJ and CDR3. TCRdb re-derived calls from the reads in MiXCR, one entry per CDR3 protein. This table has 150,000 to 200,000 distinct CDR3 sequences, around 60% appearing once. These data originate in a study of CD8+CD57+ T cells in acquired aplastic anemia. Germline CDR1 SEHNR, CDR2 FQNEAQ (reference sequence). This CDR3 has 16 residues. The J segment lost 4 bases and the V segment lost 2 bases, leaving 5 bases of the junction unmatched. Sequencing input: sorted CD4+, CD8+, or CD8+CD57+ T cells (not recorded which) from PBMCs. The TCR was taken from a human donor in good health. The chain couples TRBV7-9 to TRBJ2-5; 12 nucleotides match TRBD2. This chain's CDR3 is CASSLSGLAGGETQYF. The DNA for the CDR3 is TGTGCCAGCAGCTTATCGGGACTAGCGGGTGGAGAGACCCAGTACTTC.